The present entry profiles one T cell receptor beta chain with its context. Some clones are missing from TCRdb's copy, which holds only in-frame ones; the method was immunoSEQ multiplex PCR. The table shows tens of thousands of clones, with around four fifths occurring only once. From germline, CDR1 is SGHDN and CDR2 FVKESK. The length of the CDR3 is 14 residues. V was pared by 1 base and J by 4 bases, with 10 bases between. This sample is drawn from a study of control samples from healthy donors and cancer patients. Specimen: PBMCs. This chain connects TRBV14 to TRBJ1-1, with D unclear. This receptor was identified in a woman in her fifties or sixties with lung cancer. This CDR3 is CASSQAGGSTEAFF. As DNA, the CDR3 is TGTGCCAGCAGCCAAGCGGGTGGATCCACTGAAGCTTTCTTT.